The source of this T cell receptor (beta chain) is a study of T cell repertoires in cytomegalovirus infection (dated by TCRdb to about 2019). In the study overall: Alongside well-studied HLA-B-restricted epitopes, the peptide stimulations were aimed at recently identified HLA-C-restricted CMV epitopes, whose presentation resists viral immunomodulation. The HLA type of each donor mattered for the analysis, because public TCR beta signatures pointed to carriage of CMV infection along with the matching HLA type. The study at large found these results: The ex vivo response was dominated by HLA-C-restricted CMV-specific TCR beta clonotypes, which also provided the single most frequent clonotype in two of eight donors. In both this cohort and an independent 352-donor cohort, the cumulative frequency of public TCR beta family members distinguished carriers of CMV infection plus the relevant HLA type.

V lost 5 bases and J lost 6 bases; the stretch between them is 11 bases long. The germline V gene supplies CDR1 MNHEY and CDR2 SVGAGI. The CDR3 contains 12 residues, cysteine and phenylalanine counted. Kept here is only the CDR3 DNA, which spans 36 bases and is read in frame from base 1. In regard to this clonotype: Its antigen remains unidentified. Base qualities are not recorded, but no much larger clone differs from it by a single base.

Instrument used: Illumina HiSeq 1500. Clones were called with MiXCR by TCRdb after fastp trimmed the public reads at Q25, and only in-frame beta chains were retained. One record per CDR3 amino acid sequence lists the most common genes and DNA. The sample contains 900,000 to 950,000 distinct CDR3 sequences, around 32% of them found a single time. The ten largest clonotypes hold 13% of the sample. The sample's treatment or condition label, in plain terms: in vitro stimulation with specific CMV peptide epitopes to enrich CMV-specific T cells. The sequences come from cultured CD8+ T cells from PBMCs, collected from culture after CMV antigen stimulation. Recombination joined TRBV6-5 with TRBJ2-7; the D gene is perhaps TRBD1, on 5 matching bases. The clonotype comes from a human donor in good health (CMV status not recorded). Some clones in this sample may be carry-over from other donors' samples. The sequence in DNA is TGTGCCAGCAGTCCACAGGACGGCGAGCAGTACTTC. This encodes CASSPQDGEQYF.